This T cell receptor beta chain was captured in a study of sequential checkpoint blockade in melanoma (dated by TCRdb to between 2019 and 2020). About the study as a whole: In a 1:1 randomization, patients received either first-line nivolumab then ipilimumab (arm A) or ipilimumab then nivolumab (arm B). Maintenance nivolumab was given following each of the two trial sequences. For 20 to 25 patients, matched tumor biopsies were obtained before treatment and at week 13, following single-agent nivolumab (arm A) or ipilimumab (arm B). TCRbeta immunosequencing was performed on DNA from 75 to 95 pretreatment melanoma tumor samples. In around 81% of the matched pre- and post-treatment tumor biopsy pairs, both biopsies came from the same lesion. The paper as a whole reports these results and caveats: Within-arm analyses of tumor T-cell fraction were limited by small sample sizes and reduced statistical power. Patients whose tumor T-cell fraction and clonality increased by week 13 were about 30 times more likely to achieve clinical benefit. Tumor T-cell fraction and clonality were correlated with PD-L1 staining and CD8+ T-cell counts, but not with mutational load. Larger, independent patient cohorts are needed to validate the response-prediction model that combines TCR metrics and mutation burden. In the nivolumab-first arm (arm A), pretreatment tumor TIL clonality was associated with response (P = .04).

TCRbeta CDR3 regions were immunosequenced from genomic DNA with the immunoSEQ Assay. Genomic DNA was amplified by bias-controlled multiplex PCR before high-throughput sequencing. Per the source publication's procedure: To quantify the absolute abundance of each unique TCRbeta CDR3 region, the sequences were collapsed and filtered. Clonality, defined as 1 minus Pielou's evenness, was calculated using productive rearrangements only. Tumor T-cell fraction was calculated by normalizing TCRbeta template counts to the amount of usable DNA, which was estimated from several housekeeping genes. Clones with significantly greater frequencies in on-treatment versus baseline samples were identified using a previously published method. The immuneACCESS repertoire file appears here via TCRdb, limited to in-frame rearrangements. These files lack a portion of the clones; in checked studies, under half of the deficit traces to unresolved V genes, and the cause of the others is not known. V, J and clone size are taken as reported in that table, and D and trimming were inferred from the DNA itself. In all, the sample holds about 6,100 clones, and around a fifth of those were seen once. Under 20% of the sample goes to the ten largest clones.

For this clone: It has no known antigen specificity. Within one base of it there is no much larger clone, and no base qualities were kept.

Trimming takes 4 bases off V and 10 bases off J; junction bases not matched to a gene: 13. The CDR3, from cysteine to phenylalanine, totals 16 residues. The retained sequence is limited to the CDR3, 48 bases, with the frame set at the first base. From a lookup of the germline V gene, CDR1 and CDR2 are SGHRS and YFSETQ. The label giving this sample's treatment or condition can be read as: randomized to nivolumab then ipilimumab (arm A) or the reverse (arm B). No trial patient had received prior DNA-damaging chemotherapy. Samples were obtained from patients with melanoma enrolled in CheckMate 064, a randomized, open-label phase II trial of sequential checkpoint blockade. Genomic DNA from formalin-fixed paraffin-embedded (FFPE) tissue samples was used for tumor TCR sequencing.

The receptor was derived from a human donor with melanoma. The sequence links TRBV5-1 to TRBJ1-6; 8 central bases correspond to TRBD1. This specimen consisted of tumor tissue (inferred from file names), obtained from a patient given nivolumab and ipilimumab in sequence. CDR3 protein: CASSSSDRGFRSPLHF. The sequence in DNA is TGCGCCAGCAGCAGCTCAGACAGGGGTTTCCGATCACCCCTCCACTTT. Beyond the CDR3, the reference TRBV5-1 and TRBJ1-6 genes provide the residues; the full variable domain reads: KAGVTQTPRYLIKTRGQQVTLSCSPISGHRSVSWYQQTPGQGLQFLFEYFSETQRNKGNFPGRFSGRQFSNSRSEMNVSTLELGDSALYLCASSSSDRGFRSPLHFGNGTRLTVT.